The present T cell receptor beta chain was sequenced within a study of T cell responses to AZD1222 COVID-19 vaccine. Points from the study as a whole: Increased Spike-specific TCR breadth and depth were observed after two AZD1222 doses.

The CDR3 totals 17 residues. From germline, CDR1 is SGHDT and CDR2 YYEEEE. The J segment lost 3 bases and the V segment lost 0 bases, leaving 8 bases of the junction unmatched. This table comes from immunoSEQ multiplex PCR, and its TCRdb copy is limited to in-frame clones, with some not included. In the table there are 100,000 to 150,000 clones, around nine tenths of which are singletons. A note on this clone: The antigen remains undetermined.

This TCR was recovered from an adult in good health. This chain uses TRBV5-6 with TRBJ1-5; TRBD1 agrees at 8 bases. Sequenced here: peripheral blood, sampled on day 0 of AZD1222 vaccination. CDR3 nucleotide sequence: TGTGCCAGCAGCTTGGCGACAGGGGAGATCGCCAATCAGCCCCAGCATTTT. Translated, it gives CASSLATGEIANQPQHF.